This TCR beta chain was sequenced during a study of PD-1 blockade in mismatch repair-deficient tumors. Study-wide findings and caveats: Rapid post-treatment expansion, then contraction, generally preceding radiologic response, marked tumor-resident clones.

Mismatch repair deficiency was confirmed in all patients, by PCR or immunohistochemistry. TCR sequencing covered a few patients who responded to pembrolizumab. Germline assignment: CDR1 MNHEY and CDR2 SMNVEV (reference sequence). The CDR3 is 15 residues long. Trimming removed 4 bases from V and 5 bases from J; junction bases left unmatched: 7. Data came from immunoSEQ multiplex PCR; TCRdb stores just in-frame clones and leaves some out. Of tens of thousands of clones in the sample, roughly 80% were seen once. This clone is medium-sized in the sample. Its antigen remains unknown. The rearrangement uses TRBV27 and TRBJ2-1, with 8 positions matching TRBD2. This clonotype was obtained from an adult with mismatch repair-deficient cancer. The sequences come from peripheral blood, collected 12 weeks after starting pembrolizumab. CDR3 sequence reads: CASSSPGLVNNEQFF. The DNA for the CDR3 is TGTGCCAGCAGTTCCCCGGGACTAGTTAACAATGAGCAGTTCTTC.